The clone carrying this TCR beta chain has a handful of counts. Its matching antigen is unknown. At the DNA level, this CDR3 is encoded by other sequences in the same sample as well. The sample is drawn from a study of chemoradiotherapy in HPV16-positive cancers. Repertoires were generated with immunoSEQ multiplex PCR, while TCRdb's copy carries only in-frame clones and drops some. The sample lists 10,000 to 15,000 clones; 85% to 90% were seen once. Points from the study as a whole: Candidate HPV-specific clones and E7-related TCR motifs grew in tumor during treatment.

There are 13 residues in the CDR3. V was pared by 4 bases and J by 3 bases, with 10 bases between. In germline, CDR1 is SNHLY, CDR2 FYNNEI. V is TRBV2 and J is TRBJ2-7; D remains unclear. The TCR comes from a human donor with HPV-associated anogenital cancer. This sample was taken from a patient who underwent chemoradiotherapy. The CDR3 nucleotides are TGTGCCAGCAGTGGGGATAGACTCTACGAGCAGTACTTC. It encodes CASSGDRLYEQYF.